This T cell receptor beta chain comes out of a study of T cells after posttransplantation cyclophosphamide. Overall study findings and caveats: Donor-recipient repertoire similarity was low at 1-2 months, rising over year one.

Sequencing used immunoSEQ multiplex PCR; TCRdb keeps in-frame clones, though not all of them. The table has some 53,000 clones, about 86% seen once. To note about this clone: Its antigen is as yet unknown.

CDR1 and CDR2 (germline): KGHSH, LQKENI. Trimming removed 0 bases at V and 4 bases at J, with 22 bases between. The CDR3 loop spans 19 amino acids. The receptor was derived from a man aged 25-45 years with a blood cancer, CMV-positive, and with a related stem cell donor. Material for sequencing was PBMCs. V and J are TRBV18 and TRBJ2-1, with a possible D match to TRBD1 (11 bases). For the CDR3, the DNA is TGTGCCAGCTCACCACCCGGGACAGGGGGGACTAGCGAATACAATGAGCAGTTCTTC. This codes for CASSPPGTGGTSEYNEQFF.